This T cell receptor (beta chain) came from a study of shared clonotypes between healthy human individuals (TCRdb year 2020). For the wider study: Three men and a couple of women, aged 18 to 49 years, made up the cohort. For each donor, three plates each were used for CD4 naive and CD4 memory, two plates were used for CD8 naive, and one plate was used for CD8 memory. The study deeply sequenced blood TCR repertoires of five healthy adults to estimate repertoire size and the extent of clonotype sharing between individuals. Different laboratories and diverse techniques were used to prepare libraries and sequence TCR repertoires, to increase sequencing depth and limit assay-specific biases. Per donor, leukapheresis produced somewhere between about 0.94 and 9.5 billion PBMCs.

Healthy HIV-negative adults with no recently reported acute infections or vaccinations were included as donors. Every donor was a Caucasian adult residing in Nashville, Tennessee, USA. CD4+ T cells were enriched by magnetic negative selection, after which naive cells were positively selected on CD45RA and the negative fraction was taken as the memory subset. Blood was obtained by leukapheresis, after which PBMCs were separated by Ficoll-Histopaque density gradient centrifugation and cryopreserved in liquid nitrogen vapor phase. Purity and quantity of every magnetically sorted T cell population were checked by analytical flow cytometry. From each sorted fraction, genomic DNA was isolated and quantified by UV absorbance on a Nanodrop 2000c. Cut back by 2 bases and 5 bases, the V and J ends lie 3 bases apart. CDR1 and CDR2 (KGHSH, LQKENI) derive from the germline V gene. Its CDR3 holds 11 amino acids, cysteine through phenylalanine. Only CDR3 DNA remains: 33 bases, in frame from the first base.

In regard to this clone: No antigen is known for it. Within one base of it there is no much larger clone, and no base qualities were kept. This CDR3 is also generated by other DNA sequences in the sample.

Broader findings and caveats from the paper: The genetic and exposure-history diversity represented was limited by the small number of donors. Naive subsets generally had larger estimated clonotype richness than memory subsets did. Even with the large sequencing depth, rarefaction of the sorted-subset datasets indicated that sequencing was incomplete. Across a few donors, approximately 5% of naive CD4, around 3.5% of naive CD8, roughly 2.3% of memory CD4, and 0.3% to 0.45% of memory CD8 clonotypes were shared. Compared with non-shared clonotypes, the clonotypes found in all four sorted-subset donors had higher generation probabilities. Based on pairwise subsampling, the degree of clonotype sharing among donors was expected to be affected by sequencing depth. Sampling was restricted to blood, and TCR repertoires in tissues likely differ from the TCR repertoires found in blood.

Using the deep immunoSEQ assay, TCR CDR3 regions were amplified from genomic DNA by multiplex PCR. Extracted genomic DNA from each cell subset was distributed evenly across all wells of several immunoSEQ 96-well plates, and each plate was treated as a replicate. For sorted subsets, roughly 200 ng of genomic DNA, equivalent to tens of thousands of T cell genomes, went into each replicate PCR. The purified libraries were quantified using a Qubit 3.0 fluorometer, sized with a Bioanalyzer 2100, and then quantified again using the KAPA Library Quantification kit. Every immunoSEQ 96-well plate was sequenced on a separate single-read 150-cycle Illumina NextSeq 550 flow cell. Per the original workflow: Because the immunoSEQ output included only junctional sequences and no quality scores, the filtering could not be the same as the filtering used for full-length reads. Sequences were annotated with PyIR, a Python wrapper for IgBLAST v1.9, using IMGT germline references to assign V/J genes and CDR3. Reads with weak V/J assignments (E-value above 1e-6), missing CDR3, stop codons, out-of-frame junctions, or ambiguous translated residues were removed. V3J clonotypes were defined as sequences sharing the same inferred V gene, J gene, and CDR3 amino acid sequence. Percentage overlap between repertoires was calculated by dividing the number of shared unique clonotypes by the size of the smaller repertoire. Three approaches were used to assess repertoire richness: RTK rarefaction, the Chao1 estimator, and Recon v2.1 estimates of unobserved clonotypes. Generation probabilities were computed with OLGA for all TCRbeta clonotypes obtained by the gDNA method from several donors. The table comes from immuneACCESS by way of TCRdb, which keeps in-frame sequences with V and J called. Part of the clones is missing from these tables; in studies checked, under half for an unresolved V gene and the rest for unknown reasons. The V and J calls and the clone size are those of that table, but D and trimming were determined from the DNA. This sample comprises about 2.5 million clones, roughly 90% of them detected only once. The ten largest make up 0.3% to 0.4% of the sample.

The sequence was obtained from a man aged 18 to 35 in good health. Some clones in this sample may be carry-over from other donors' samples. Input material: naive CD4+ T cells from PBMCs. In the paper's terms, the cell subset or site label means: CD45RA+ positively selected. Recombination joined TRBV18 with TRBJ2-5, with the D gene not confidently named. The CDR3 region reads CASSPAETQYF. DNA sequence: TGTGCCAGCTCACCAGCCGAGACCCAGTACTTC.